This T cell receptor (beta chain) was sequenced during a study of blood T cell repertoires in COVID-19. Study at large: PBMCs, B-cell-depleted T cells, or T cells provided the cDNA or gDNA that made up the material.

The repertoire was sequenced with immunoSEQ multiplex PCR; TCRdb's copy has only in-frame clones and lacks some. The sample records under 450,000 clones, 88% being singletons. Concerning this clone: Within the sample, other DNA sequences also encode this same CDR3.

Seattle patients were enrolled during active infection and followed longitudinally. Germline assignment: CDR1 SGHRS and CDR2 YFSETQ. The CDR3 is made up of 14 amino acids. Trimming left V 1 base short and J 2 bases short, with 10 bases between. The material sequenced was peripheral blood. This chain connects TRBV5-1 to TRBJ2-7; maybe TRBD2 (5 bases). This TCR was recovered from a woman between 50 and 59 years old with COVID-19, enrolled during active disease. The CDR3 DNA follows: TGCGCCAGCAGCTTGCTCGGAGGTACCTACGAGCAGTACTTC. Residues: CASSLLGGTYEQYF.